Sequencing of this TCR beta chain was carried out in a study of shared clonotypes between healthy human individuals. Findings and caveats of the study: Researchers sampled blood only, noting tissue repertoires likely differ.

Profiled with immunoSEQ multiplex PCR; TCRdb holds only in-frame clones, not every one. The sample carries 950,000 to 1,100,000 clones, roughly 80% recorded once. The table lists this clone with a count of one. The antigen is not known. V was pared by 5 bases and J by 0 bases, with 14 bases between. The germline CDR1 and CDR2 sequences are SGHVS and FQNEAQ. This CDR3 has 15 residues. The TCR comes from a man in his late teens or twenties in good health. The J gene is TRBJ2-7, the V gene TRBV7-8; possibly TRBD1 for D (6 bases). Sequencing used memory CD4+ T cells sorted from blood. Subset reported: CD45RA-negative fraction. CDR3 bases: TGTGCCAGCAGCGAGTCGGACAGACCCTCCTACGAGCAGTACTTC. Translating gives CASSESDRPSYEQYF.